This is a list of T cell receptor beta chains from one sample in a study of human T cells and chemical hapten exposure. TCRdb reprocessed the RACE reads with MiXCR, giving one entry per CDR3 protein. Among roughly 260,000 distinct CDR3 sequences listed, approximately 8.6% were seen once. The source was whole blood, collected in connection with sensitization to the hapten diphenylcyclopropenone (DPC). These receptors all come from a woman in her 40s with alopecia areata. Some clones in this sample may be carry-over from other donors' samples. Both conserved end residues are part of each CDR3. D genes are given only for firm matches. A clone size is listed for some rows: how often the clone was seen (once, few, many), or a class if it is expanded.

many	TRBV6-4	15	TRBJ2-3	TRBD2	TGTGCCAGCAGTGCCGGGACTAGCGGCACAGATACGCAGTATTTT	CASSAGTSGTDTQYF
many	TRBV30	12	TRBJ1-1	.	TGTGCCTGGAGTCCCAGTTACACTGAAGCTTTCTTT	CAWSPSYTEAFF
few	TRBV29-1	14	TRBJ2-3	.	TGCAGCGTTGAAGGCAGGGGTAAGCCAGATACGCAGTATTTT	CSVEGRGKPDTQYF
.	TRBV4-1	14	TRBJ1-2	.	TGCGCCAGCAGCCAAGAGGACAGCCTCTATGGCTACACCTTC	CASSQEDSLYGYTF
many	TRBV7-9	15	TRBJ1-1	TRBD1	TGTGCCAGCAGCTCCGAGGGACAGGGGATTACTGAAGCTTTCTTT	CASSSEGQGITEAFF
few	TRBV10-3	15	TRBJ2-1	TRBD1	TGTGCCATCAGTCCACCGACAGGGGCGAGCCATGAGCAGTTCTTC	CAISPPTGASHEQFF
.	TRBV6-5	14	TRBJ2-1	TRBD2	TGTGCCAGCACCAAAGCTAGACTAGCGGGGCGTCAGTTCTTC	CASTKARLAGRQFF
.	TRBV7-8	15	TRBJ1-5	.	TGTGCCAGCAGATTTTCAACGGACACCAATCAGCCCCAGCATTTT	CASRFSTDTNQPQHF
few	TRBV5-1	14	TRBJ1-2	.	TGCGCCAGCAGCTTGACTTCAGCTAACTATGGCTACACCTTC	CASSLTSANYGYTF
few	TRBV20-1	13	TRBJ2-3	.	TGCAGTGCTAGGGGGGTGGGCACAGATACGCAGTATTTT	CSARGVGTDTQYF
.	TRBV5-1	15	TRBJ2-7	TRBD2	TGCGCCAGCAGCACCGGACTAGAAAGCTCCTACGAGCAGTACTTC	CASSTGLESSYEQYF
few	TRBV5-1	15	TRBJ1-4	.	TGCGCCAGCAGCCCCCGGGATGCAACTAATGAAAAACTGTTTTTT	CASSPRDATNEKLFF
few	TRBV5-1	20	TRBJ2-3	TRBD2	TGCGCCAGCAGCGGGCAGGGACTAGCGGGTCCCGGACTTAGCACAGATACGCAGTATTTT	CASSGQGLAGPGLSTDTQYF
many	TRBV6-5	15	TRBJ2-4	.	TGTGCCAGCAGTTACGGAGGGTACGGGTCGGACATTCAGTACTTC	CASSYGGYGSDIQYF
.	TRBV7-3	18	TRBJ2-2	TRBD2	TGTGCCAGCAGCATAAGCGGTCGTCTAGCGGGGAACCTCGGGGAGCTGTTTTTT	CASSISGRLAGNLGELFF
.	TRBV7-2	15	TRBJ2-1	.	TGTGCCAGCAGCTTAGGACTAGGCTCCTACAATGAGCAGTTCTTC	CASSLGLGSYNEQFF
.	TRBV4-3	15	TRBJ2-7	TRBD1	TGCGCCAGCAGCCAAGAAGAGGGGACAGCCTACGAGCAGTACTTC	CASSQEEGTAYEQYF
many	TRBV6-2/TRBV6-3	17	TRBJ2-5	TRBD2	TGTGCCAGCAGTTACTCGCTGTCTAGCGGGAGGTCGGAGACCCAGTACTTC	CASSYSLSSGRSETQYF
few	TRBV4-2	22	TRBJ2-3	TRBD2	TGTGCCAGCAGCCAACAGACCGGGACTAGCGGGGGCGCTTTTCCCAGCACAGATACGCAGTATTTT	CASSQQTGTSGGAFPSTDTQYF
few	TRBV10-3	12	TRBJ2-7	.	TGTGCCTCTAAGGACAGATCCTACGAGCAGTACTTC	CASKDRSYEQYF
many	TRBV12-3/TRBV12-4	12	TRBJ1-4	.	TGTGCCAGCACCTCCCGAGATGAAAAACTGTTTTTT	CASTSRDEKLFF
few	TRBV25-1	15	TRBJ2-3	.	TGTGCCAGCAGTGATAATAGCGGAAGCACAGATACGCAGTATTTT	CASSDNSGSTDTQYF
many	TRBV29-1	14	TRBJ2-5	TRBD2	TGCAGCGTGGGACTAGCGGGAGGACAGGAGACCCAGTACTTC	CSVGLAGGQETQYF
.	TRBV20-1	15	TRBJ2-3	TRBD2	TGCAGTGCCTCACCGCTAGCGGGAGGCACAGATACGCAGTATTTT	CSASPLAGGTDTQYF
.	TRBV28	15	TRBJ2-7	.	TGTGCCAGCAGGACATTGGACAGAGCCTCCTACGAGCAGTACTTC	CASRTLDRASYEQYF
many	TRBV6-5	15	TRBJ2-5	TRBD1	TGTGCCAGCAGTTACTCGAGGGGGCGCGGAGAGACCCAGTACTTC	CASSYSRGRGETQYF
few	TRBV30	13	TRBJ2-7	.	TGTGCCTGGGAACCGGGACGGGGCTACGAGCAGTACTTC	CAWEPGRGYEQYF
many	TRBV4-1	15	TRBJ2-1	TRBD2	TGCGCCAGCAGCCAAGCTATAGGACTAGCAGATGAGCAGTTCTTC	CASSQAIGLADEQFF
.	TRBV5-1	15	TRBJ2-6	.	TGCGCCAGCAGCTCGGGAACCTCTGGGGCCAACGTCCTGACTTTC	CASSSGTSGANVLTF
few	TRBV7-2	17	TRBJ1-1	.	TGTGCCAGCACCTTAGGTCGGAGAGTAGGCAGGGGAATTGAAGCTTTCTTT	CASTLGRRVGRGIEAFF
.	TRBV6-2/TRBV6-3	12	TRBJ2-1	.	TGTGCCAGCAGTTACCCCGCATCCGAGCAGTTCTTC	CASSYPASEQFF
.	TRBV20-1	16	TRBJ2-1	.	TGCAGTGCTAGAGAAAGGACGGGTATGTCCTACAATGAGCAGTTCTTC	CSARERTGMSYNEQFF
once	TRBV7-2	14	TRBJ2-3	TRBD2	TGTGCCAGCAGCTTACAAGCGGGAGTAGATACGCAGTATTTT	CASSLQAGVDTQYF
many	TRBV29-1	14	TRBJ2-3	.	TGCAGCGTTGGGGGGGGCGGGAGCACAGATACGCAGTATTTT	CSVGGGGSTDTQYF
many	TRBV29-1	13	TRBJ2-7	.	TGCAGCGCCTCCCTCGGAGAATACTACGAGCAGTACTTC	CSASLGEYYEQYF
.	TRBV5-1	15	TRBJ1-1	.	TGCGCCAGCAGCTTGGAGCTGGGAAGGGACACTGAAGCTTTCTTT	CASSLELGRDTEAFF
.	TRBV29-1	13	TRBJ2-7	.	TGCAGCGTTGCAGACAGGGACTTCTACGAGCAGTACTTC	CSVADRDFYEQYF
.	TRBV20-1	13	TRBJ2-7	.	TGCAGTGCCGGGGCTAGTAATGTCCCCGAGCAGTACTTC	CSAGASNVPEQYF
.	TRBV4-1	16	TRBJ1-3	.	TGCGCCAGCAGCCCAGCAGTTTCGAGCTCTGGAAACACCATATATTTT	CASSPAVSSSGNTIYF
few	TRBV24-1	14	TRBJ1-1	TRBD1	TGTGCCACCAGTGATCGACAGGGAAAGACTGAAGCTTTCTTT	CATSDRQGKTEAFF